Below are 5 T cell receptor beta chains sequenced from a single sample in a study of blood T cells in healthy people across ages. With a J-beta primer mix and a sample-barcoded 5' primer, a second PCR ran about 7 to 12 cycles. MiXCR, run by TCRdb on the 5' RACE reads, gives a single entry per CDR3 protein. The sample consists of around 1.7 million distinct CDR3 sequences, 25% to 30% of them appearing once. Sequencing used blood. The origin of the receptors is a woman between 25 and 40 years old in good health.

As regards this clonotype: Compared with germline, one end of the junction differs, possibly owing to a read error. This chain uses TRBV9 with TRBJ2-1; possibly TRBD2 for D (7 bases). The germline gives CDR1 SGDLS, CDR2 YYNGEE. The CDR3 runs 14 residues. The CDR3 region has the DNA TGTGCCACCAGCGAGGGGGGGACATACAATGAGCAGTTCTTC. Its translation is CATSEGGTYNEQFF.

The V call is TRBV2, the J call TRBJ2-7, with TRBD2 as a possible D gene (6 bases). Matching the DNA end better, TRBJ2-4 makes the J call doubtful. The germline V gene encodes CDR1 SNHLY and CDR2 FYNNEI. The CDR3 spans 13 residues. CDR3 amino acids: CASSPGLRDIQYF. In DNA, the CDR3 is TGTGCCAGCAGTCCGGGACTTAGAGACATTCAGTACTTC.

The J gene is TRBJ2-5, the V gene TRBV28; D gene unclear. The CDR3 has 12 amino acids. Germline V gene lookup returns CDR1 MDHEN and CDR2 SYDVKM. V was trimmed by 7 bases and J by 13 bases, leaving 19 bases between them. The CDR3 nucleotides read TGTGCCAGCAATACGATCACCCTGGCCCGGTACTTC. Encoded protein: CASNTITLARYF. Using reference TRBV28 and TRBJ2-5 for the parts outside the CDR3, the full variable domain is DVKVTQSSRYLVKRTGEKVFLECVQDMDHENMFWYRQDPGLGLRLIYFSYDVKMKEKGDIPEGYSVSREKKERFSLILESASTNQTSMYLCASNTITLARYFGPGTRLLVL.

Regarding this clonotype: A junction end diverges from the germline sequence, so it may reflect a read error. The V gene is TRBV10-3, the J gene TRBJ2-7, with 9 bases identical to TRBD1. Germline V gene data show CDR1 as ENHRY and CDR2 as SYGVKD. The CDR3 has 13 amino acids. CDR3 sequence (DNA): TGTGCCTTCAGTGGGACAGGGACCGACGAGCAGTACTTC. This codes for CAFSGTGTDEQYF.

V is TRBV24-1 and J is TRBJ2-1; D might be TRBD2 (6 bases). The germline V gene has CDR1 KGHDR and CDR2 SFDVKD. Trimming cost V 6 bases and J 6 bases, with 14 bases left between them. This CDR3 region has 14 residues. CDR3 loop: CATSTTTSSNEQFF. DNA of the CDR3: TGTGCCACCAGTACGACAACTAGCAGCAATGAGCAGTTCTTC.